The next 21 T cell receptor beta chains were all read from a single sample in a study of T cell responses to AZD1222 COVID-19 vaccine. The data were produced by immunoSEQ multiplex PCR, yet TCRdb's version contains in-frame clones alone and is incomplete. The sample lists 160,000 or so clones, about 89% occurring once. The sequences come from peripheral blood, collected on day 0 of AZD1222 vaccination. These receptors were collected from an adult in good health.

The chain employs TRBV19 and TRBJ1-3, with D possibly matching TRBD1 (5 bases). Trimming left V 3 bases short and J 0 bases short, with 18 bases between. CDR1 and CDR2 (germline): LNHDA, SQIVND (reference sequence). The CDR3 sequence is 18 residues long. CDR3 bases: TGTGCCAGTAGTATGCCCCCGCGAGGGGCAAGCTCTGGAAACACCATATATTTT. Residues: CASSMPPRGASSGNTIYF.

The chain carries TRBV9 and TRBJ1-3; D not certain. Deletions cut 0 bases from V and 0 bases from J, with 16 bases between. The CDR3 extends over 18 amino acids. Germline V gene lookup returns CDR1 SGDLS and CDR2 YYNGEE. The CDR3 loop is CASSVEARITTSGNTIYF. CDR3 DNA: TGTGCCAGCAGCGTAGAAGCCCGGATAACAACCTCTGGAAACACCATATATTTT.

The chain has TRBV2 and TRBJ2-3, with TRBD2 matching 10 bases. There are 14 residues in the CDR3. Germline lookup yields CDR1 SNHLY and CDR2 FYNNEI. Trimming removed 10 bases from V and 2 bases from J; junction bases left unmatched: 6. The chain's CDR3 is CATAAGGVTDTQYF. CDR3 in DNA: TGTGCCACGGCAGCGGGAGGGGTCACAGATACGCAGTATTTT.

This chain uses TRBV19 with TRBJ2-2, with 9 bases that match TRBD1. The CDR3 loop spans 15 amino acids. Germline lookup yields CDR1 LNHDA and CDR2 SQIVND (reference sequence). Trimming removed 4 bases from V and 7 bases from J; junction bases left unmatched: 7. The DNA for the CDR3 is TGTGCCAGTAGTAGGGGGACAGGGTCCGGCGGGGAGCTGTTTTTT. It specifies CASSRGTGSGGELFF.

This chain connects TRBV4-3 to TRBJ2-1, with a weak D call TRBD2 (6 bases). V was cut by 3 bases and J by 6 bases, with 18 bases left in between. CDR1 is LGHNA, CDR2 YSLEER, per germline. The CDR3 spans 16 residues. In DNA form, the CDR3 reads TGCGCCAGCAGCCACCGACCGGGAGCCCCGGGCAATGAGCAGTTCTTC. This gives the protein CASSHRPGAPGNEQFF.

The gene calls are TRBV6-2 or TRBV6-3 and TRBJ2-5; D is unclear. Germline CDR1 is MNHEY and CDR2 is SVGEGT. V was trimmed by 2 bases and J by 2 bases, leaving 9 bases between them. The CDR3 runs 14 residues. Here the CDR3 reads CASSYPDWQETQYF. In nucleotides, the CDR3 is TGTGCCAGCAGTTACCCCGACTGGCAAGAGACCCAGTACTTC.

The chain links TRBV28 to TRBJ1-5; TRBD1 is a possible D gene (5 bases). V lost 8 bases to trimming and J lost 2 bases, with 34 bases between them. Germline CDR1 MDHEN, CDR2 SYDVKM. CDR3 length: 21 amino acids. DNA for the CDR3: TGTGCCAGCGAGAATCGTAACAGCGGGACCCCAGGGAGAATACGCAATCAGCCCCAGCATTTT. Amino acid sequence: CASENRNSGTPGRIRNQPQHF.

This clone appeared a single time. CDR3 region: CASSLLDRPQFYSGNTIYF. CDR3 nucleotides: TGTGCCAGCAGCTTACTCGACAGACCCCAATTTTACTCTGGAAACACCATATATTTT. V usage is TRBV7-2 and J usage is TRBJ1-3, with D possibly TRBD1 on 5 matching bases. The CDR3 loop spans 19 amino acids. The V gene's germline CDR1 is SGHTA and CDR2 FQGNSA. V gave up 2 bases and J gave up 0 bases, with 20 bases separating them. Combining the CDR3 with reference TRBV7-2 and TRBJ1-3 gives the whole variable domain GAGVSQSPSNKVTEKGKDVELRCDPISGHTALYWYRQSLGQGLEFLIYFQGNSAPDKSGLPSDRFSAERTGGSVSTLTIQRTQQEDSAVYLCASSLLDRPQFYSGNTIYFGEGSWLTVV.

The genes are TRBV7-9 and TRBJ1-2, with D unresolved. Germline values: CDR1 SEHNR, CDR2 FQNEAQ (reference sequence). CDR3 length: 14 amino acids. Trimming shortened V by 7 bases and J by 5 bases, and 17 bases separated the two germline ends. The CDR3: CASTNKGVKYGYTF. The CDR3 region has the DNA TGTGCCAGCACCAACAAGGGCGTTAAGTATGGCTACACCTTC. The whole variable domain, remainder taken from reference TRBV7-9 and TRBJ1-2, is DTGVSQNPRHKITKRGQNVTFRCDPISEHNRLYWYRQTLGQGPEFLTYFQNEAQLEKSRLLSDRFSAERPKGSFSTLEIQRTEQGDSAMYLCASTNKGVKYGYTFGSGTRLTVV.

The rearrangement links TRBV5-6 to TRBJ1-6; maybe TRBD1 (5 bases). V was trimmed by 4 bases and J by 6 bases, leaving 14 bases between them. CDR3 length equals 15 residues. Germline values: CDR1 SGHDT, CDR2 YYEEEE. The CDR3 nucleotides are TGTGCCAGCAGCAGACGGACAACTAGTAATTCACCCCTCCACTTT. It encodes CASSRRTTSNSPLHF. The whole variable domain, filled in from reference TRBV5-6 and TRBJ1-6, reads DAGVTQSPTHLIKTRGQQVTLRCSPKSGHDTVSWYQQALGQGPQFIFQYYEEEERQRGNFPDRFSGHQFPNYSSELNVNALLLGDSALYLCASSRRTTSNSPLHFGNGTRLTVT.

V is TRBV7-8 and J is TRBJ1-3; 8 bases align to TRBD1. Losses at the gene ends were 5 bases for V and 4 bases for J; bases not matched to a gene: 4. This CDR3 is 14 amino acids long. CDR1 is SGHVS and CDR2 is FQNEAQ in the germline V gene. This CDR3 is CASSRDRGGNTIYF. The CDR3 DNA reads TGTGCCAGCAGCCGTGACAGGGGAGGAAACACCATATATTTT. Full variable domain (rest looked up from reference TRBV7-8 and TRBJ1-3): GAGVSQSPRYKVAKRGQDVALRCDPISGHVSLFWYQQALGQGPEFLTYFQNEAQLDKSGLPSDRFFAERPEGSVSTLKIQRTQQEDSAVYLCASSRDRGGNTIYFGEGSWLTVV.

The CDR3 DNA is TGTGCCAGTAGTTTTGGGGGCAGCACTGAAGCTTTCTTT. As protein: CASSFGGSTEAFF. This chain joins TRBV19 and TRBJ1-1; D possibly corresponds to TRBD1 (6 bases). Germline CDR1 LNHDA, CDR2 SQIVND (reference sequence). The ends were cut back, 5 bases at V and 4 bases at J, with 11 bases in the middle. The CDR3 has 13 amino acids.

The chain uses TRBV25-1 and TRBJ1-5; 9 nucleotides align to TRBD1. CDR1 and CDR2 from the germline V gene are MGHDK and SYGVNS. The CDR3 totals 15 residues. With V trimmed by 2 bases and J by 5 bases, 4 bases remained unmatched. CDR3 nucleotides: TGTGCCAGCAGTGAAGGGGACAGGGAAGATCAGCCCCAGCATTTT. Residues: CASSEGDREDQPQHF.

The chain employs TRBV12-3 or TRBV12-4 and TRBJ1-1; D gene uncertain. Trimming took 5 bases from V and 0 from J, leaving 7 bases between them. The CDR3 runs to 13 residues. As DNA, the CDR3 is TGTGCCAGCAGTACAGCAATGAACACTGAAGCTTTCTTT. This sequence encodes CASSTAMNTEAFF.

This clone has a handful of counts. The V and J genes are TRBV29-1 and TRBJ2-7; tentatively, D is TRBD1 (6 bases). The CDR3 runs to 15 residues. Germline V gene lookup returns CDR1 SQVTM and CDR2 ANQGSEA. Deletions cut 5 bases from V and 3 bases from J, with 20 bases between. For the CDR3, the DNA is TGCAGCGTTACCTCCGGGGCAGGGGTACGCTACGAGCAGTACTTC. Its protein is CSVTSGAGVRYEQYF.

In its sample, this clone was seen once. The V call is TRBV28, the J call TRBJ2-7; D gene uncertain. The CDR3 sequence is 15 residues long. Germline loops: CDR1 MDHEN, CDR2 SYDVKM. Trimming took off 6 bases at V and 3 bases at J, with 18 bases between the two ends. The CDR3, as DNA: TGTGCCAGCAGGCCCCCCAGAGGTGTCCTCTACGAGCAGTACTTC. It encodes CASRPPRGVLYEQYF.

This clone was detected a few times. This rearrangement joins TRBV19 to TRBJ1-1; maybe TRBD1 (5 bases). Germline V CDR1 and CDR2: LNHDA, SQIVND (reference sequence). The CDR3 has 14 amino acids. Trimming took off 6 bases at V and 5 bases at J, with 16 bases between the two ends. The CDR3 coding sequence is TGTGCCAGTAGGACCGGGACGAAGAGTACTGAAGCTTTCTTT. It encodes CASRTGTKSTEAFF. The full variable domain, completed using reference TRBV19 and TRBJ1-1, is DGGITQSPKYLFRKEGQNVTLSCEQNLNHDAMYWYRQDPGQGLRLIYYSQIVNDFQKGDIAEGYSVSREKKESFPLTVTSAQKNPTAFYLCASRTGTKSTEAFFGQGTRLTVV.

The gene calls are TRBV7-3 and TRBJ1-1, with D uncertain. V lost 4 bases and J lost 4, with 10 bases in between. Germline CDR1 and CDR2: SGHTA and FQGTGA. The CDR3 is 13 residues long. The CDR3 DNA is TGTGCCAGCAGCTCAGCTTCCCCCACTGAAGCTTTCTTT. Protein sequence: CASSSASPTEAFF. The full variable domain, completed using reference TRBV7-3 and TRBJ1-1, is GAGVSQTPSNKVTEKGKYVELRCDPISGHTALYWYRQSLGQGPEFLIYFQGTGAADDSGLPNDRFFAVRPEGSVSTLKIQRTERGDSAVYLCASSSASPTEAFFGQGTRLTVV.

The rearrangement joins TRBV9 to TRBJ2-5, with D possibly TRBD1 on 5 matching bases. V was shortened by 0 bases and J by 7 bases, with 13 bases between the two germline ends. The CDR3 loop spans 14 amino acids. Germline-derived CDR1 and CDR2 are SGDLS and YYNGEE. CDR3 bases: TGTGCCAGCAGCGTAGATATAGGGGCCGGGACCCAGTACTTC. This codes for CASSVDIGAGTQYF.

This chain's CDR3 is CASSPRPGRDRVYGYTF. CDR3 bases: TGTGCCAGCTCACCACGCCCCGGGCGCGACAGGGTCTATGGCTACACCTTC. The chain uses TRBV18 and TRBJ1-2, with TRBD1 matching 7 bases. Trimming cost V 1 base and J 4 bases; bases outside gene matches: 12. Germline loops: CDR1 KGHSH, CDR2 LQKENI. This CDR3 is 17 amino acids long.

The V call is TRBV7-8, the J call TRBJ2-7, with D possibly TRBD1 on 6 matching bases. The CDR3 is 15 residues long. Trimming took off 1 base at V and 3 bases at J, with 13 bases between the two ends. CDR1 is SGHVS, CDR2 FQNEAQ, per germline. The CDR3 sequence is CASSLVSGQIYEQYV. CDR3 nucleotide sequence: TGTGCCAGCAGCTTAGTTTCCGGACAGATCTACGAGCAGTACGTC.